This T cell receptor beta chain stems from a study of blood T cell repertoires in COVID-19 (dated by TCRdb to about 2020). Context from the whole study: The collaborator samples originated in the United States, Italy and Spain and spanned the acute and convalescent phases of COVID-19. Subjects who had been exposed to COVID-19, were actively infected with it, or had recovered from it provided the deeply sampled blood TCRbeta repertoires that made up the dataset. A freely available public database, intended as a resource for researchers studying the immune response to SARS-CoV-2, is where the repertoires were released. Samples were obtained from the ongoing ImmuneRACE study (first 160 participants) and from some 1,200 subjects provided by 6 global collaborators. HLA class I and class II types, where available, came from metadata supplied by the sample provider rather than from assay-based typing. The material from the prospective study consisted of cDNA or gDNA derived from T cells, B-cell-depleted T cells, or PBMCs. Nearly every sample came with metadata listing a de-identified subject ID, COVID-19 status, age in years and sex. Overall study results and their limits: The amount of clinical and demographic metadata varied by source and participant and was provided uncurated.

V and J lose 2 bases and 1 base, and a span of 18 bases separates them. The CDR3 has 18 amino acids, counting the end cysteine and phenylalanine. Only CDR3 DNA is held: 54 bases, read in frame from base 1. CDR1 and CDR2, looked up from the germline V gene, are MNHEY and SVGEGT. Details on this clone: The antigen this receptor binds is unknown. Base qualities are missing; no much larger clone stands one base away.

TCRbeta CDR3 regions were amplified from genomic DNA by means of the immunoSEQ Assay, a bias-controlled multiplex PCR. Turning to the authors' computational methods: The number of nucleated cells in each sample was estimated from the amplification of reference gene primers within the assay. Sequence reads were collapsed and filtered to measure the absolute abundance of every unique TCRbeta CDR3 rearrangement. For each sample, productive Simpson clonality was calculated as the square root of Simpson's diversity index over productive rearrangements. TCRdb retrieved this table from immuneACCESS and kept in-frame rearrangements only. Not all clones are present; in checked studies, unresolved V genes account for under half, and no reason is known for the remainder. V and J calls and clone size are as listed in that table; D and trimming were resolved from the DNA. The sample table holds a few hundred thousand clones, of which approximately 81% were seen once. The ten largest make up 4% to 4.5% of the sample.

Whole blood was collected in K2EDTA tubes by collaborating institutions according to the institutions' own protocols. For TCRbeta analysis, collaborators shipped samples in one of three forms: frozen whole blood, isolated PBMCs, or DNA extracted from either of those sample types. Source material: peripheral blood. This receptor was obtained from a man in his fifties or sixties with acute or convalescent COVID-19. The sequence joins TRBV6-2 or TRBV6-3 to TRBJ1-3; the D segment could be TRBD1, given 5 matching bases. The sequenced DNA is TGTGCCAGCAGTTACCCCCTCATGGGGCCAGCGTCTGGAAACACCATATATTTT. It translates to CASSYPLMGPASGNTIYF.